A single sample gave rise to the 5 T cell receptor beta chains below, sequenced in a study of spatial heterogeneity in lung cancer. TCRdb reprocessed the 5' RACE reads with MiXCR, giving one entry per CDR3 protein. The data show tens of thousands of distinct CDR3 sequences, with approximately 6.8% seen just once and about 30% held by the top ten. The sample's time point: sample taken at primary tumor resection. This sample comprised PBMCs, obtained at surgery. Receptors originate from a female donor with early-stage non-small cell lung cancer.

Many counts were recorded for this clonotype. The V gene is TRBV7-8, the J gene TRBJ2-3, with 12 bases aligning to TRBD2. The CDR3 has 15 amino acids. Germline V gene lookup returns CDR1 SGHVS and CDR2 FQNEAQ. The V segment lost 1 base and the J segment 8 bases; nucleotides outside the gene matches: 4. The CDR3 is CASSLVGLAGRTQYF. CDR3 nucleotides: TGTGCCAGCAGCTTAGTGGGACTAGCGGGTCGTACGCAGTATTTT.

This clonotype was counted at least ten times. The rearrangement uses TRBV24-1 and TRBJ2-2; perhaps TRBD2 as D (6 bases). Trimming removed 0 bases at V and 4 bases at J, with 8 bases between. Germline V CDR1 and CDR2: KGHDR, SFDVKD. This CDR3 region has 15 residues. The CDR3 loop reads CATSDLGGPTGELFF. DNA for the CDR3: TGTGCCACCAGTGATTTGGGAGGGCCCACCGGGGAGCTGTTTTTT.

This clonotype appeared many times. The V and J genes are TRBV12-3 or TRBV12-4 and TRBJ2-3; D not certain. Trimming cost V 6 bases and J 1 base, with 8 bases left between them. The CDR3 totals 13 residues. The CDR3 sequence: CASSKPGTDTQYF. In DNA form, the CDR3 reads TGTGCCAGCAGCAAGCCGGGCACAGATACGCAGTATTTT.

This clonotype was picked up many times. Here the CDR3 DNA reads TGTGCCAGCAGCCTTCTAGCGCACTCCTACGAGCAGTACTTC. This gives the protein CASSLLAHSYEQYF. The genes are TRBV7-2 and TRBJ2-7; D is perhaps TRBD2 (6 bases). There are 14 residues in the CDR3. Germline lookup yields CDR1 SGHTA and CDR2 FQGNSA. Trimming removed 5 bases from V and 0 bases from J, with 11 bases in between.

This clonotype was detected only a few times. This chain links TRBV10-3 with TRBJ1-2; tentatively, D is TRBD1 (5 bases). V was cut by 2 bases and J by 2 bases, with 12 bases left in between. The CDR3 runs to 15 residues. CDR1 ENHRY and CDR2 SYGVKD come from the germline V gene. The CDR3 bases are TGTGCCATCAGTGAGCTAGGGACTGGAAACTATGGCTACACCTTC. Protein: CAISELGTGNYGYTF.